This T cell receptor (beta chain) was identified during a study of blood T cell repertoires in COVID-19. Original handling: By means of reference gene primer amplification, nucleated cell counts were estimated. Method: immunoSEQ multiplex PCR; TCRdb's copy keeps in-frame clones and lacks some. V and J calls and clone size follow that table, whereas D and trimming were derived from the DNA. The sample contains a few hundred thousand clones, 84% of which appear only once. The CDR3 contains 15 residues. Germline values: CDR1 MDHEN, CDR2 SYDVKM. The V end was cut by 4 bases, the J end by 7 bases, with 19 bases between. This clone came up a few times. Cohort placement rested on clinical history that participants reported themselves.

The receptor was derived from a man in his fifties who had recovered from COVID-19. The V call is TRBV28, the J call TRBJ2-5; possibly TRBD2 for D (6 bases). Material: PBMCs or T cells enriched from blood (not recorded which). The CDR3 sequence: CASSSVTGGRGTQYF. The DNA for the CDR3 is TGTGCCAGCAGTTCCGTCACAGGCGGGCGGGGGACCCAGTACTTC.